The rows below give T cell receptor beta chains drawn from one sample of a study of cytomegalovirus exposure and HLA in healthy donors. Data came from immunoSEQ multiplex PCR; TCRdb stores just in-frame clones and leaves some out. Among about 270,000 clones listed, more than 80% were seen once. What was sequenced was PBMCs. Every receptor here comes from a man aged 40-49 years in good health and CMV-seropositive. CDR3s include the opening cysteine and the closing phenylalanine or tryptophan. Each record gives: CDR3 protein, CDR3 DNA, V gene, clone size, J gene, D gene. D genes are given only for firm matches. Clone size is not always given. Where it is, it says once, few, many or a class for expanded clones.

CASSDQSPEGVVFAGELFF TGTGCCAGCAGCGATCAAAGCCCCGAGGGGGTAGTGTTTGCCGGGGAGCTGTTTTTT TRBV14 . TRBJ2-2 .
CASRDRVGRETQYF TGTGCCAGCAGGGACAGGGTTGGGAGGGAGACCCAGTACTTC TRBV6-1 . TRBJ2-5 TRBD1
CASRGAQGRGYNEQFF TGTGCCAGCCGGGGGGCCCAAGGACGCGGTTACAATGAGCAGTTCTTC TRBV6-6 . TRBJ2-1 .
CASSSPLVREESYNEQFF TGTGCCAGCAGCTCGCCCCTTGTTAGAGAAGAATCCTACAATGAGCAGTTCTTC TRBV11-2 . TRBJ2-1 .
CASSAGGSSGELFF TGCGCCAGCAGTGCTGGCGGGAGTTCGGGGGAGCTGTTTTTT TRBV10-1 . TRBJ2-2 TRBD2
CASSFALAPGELFF TGTGCCAGCAGCTTTGCATTAGCCCCCGGGGAGCTGTTTTTT TRBV7-8 . TRBJ2-2 .
CASSLGLGAGYTF TGTGCCAGCAGCTTAGGACTAGGGGCCGGCTACACCTTC TRBV7-2 . TRBJ1-2 .
CASSGLAGNEQFF TGTGCCAGCAGCGGACTAGCGGGAAATGAGCAGTTCTTC TRBV6-4 once TRBJ2-1 TRBD2
CASSSLPGTGVLYGYTF TGCGCCAGCAGCTCCCTCCCCGGGACAGGGGTTTTATATGGCTACACCTTC TRBV5-1 . TRBJ1-2 TRBD1
CASSEPLRGPDSKKLFF TGTGCCAGCAGCGAGCCCCTCAGGGGTCCAGATTCGAAAAAACTGTTTTTT TRBV9 . TRBJ1-4 .
CASSQDPRGGPLYEQYF TGCGCCAGCAGCCAAGATCCCCGAGGGGGTCCCTTGTACGAGCAGTACTTC TRBV4-3 . TRBJ2-7 .
CASSTTGGGYGYTF TGTGCCAGCAGCACGACAGGGGGAGGGTATGGCTACACCTTC TRBV7-8 . TRBJ1-2 TRBD1
CAIMNPNSYEQYF TGTGCCATCATGAACCCAAATAGCTACGAGCAGTACTTC TRBV10-3 . TRBJ2-7 .
CASSLKSPTGELFF TGCGCCAGCAGCTTGAAGAGTCCTACCGGGGAGCTGTTTTTT TRBV5-1 . TRBJ2-2 .
CASSFVSASGGAQYF TGCGCCAGCAGCTTCGTATCGGCTAGCGGGGGGGCCCAGTACTTC TRBV5-1 . TRBJ2-5 TRBD2
CASSLQQAINEQFF TGTGCCAGCAGTCTCCAACAGGCAATTAATGAGCAGTTCTTC TRBV27 . TRBJ2-1 .
CATSRVPGKYGYTF TGTGCCACCAGCAGAGTTCCAGGGAAATATGGCTACACCTTC TRBV15 . TRBJ1-2 .
CASSRGLAGETQYF TGTGCCAGCAGCCGCGGACTAGCGGGTGAGACCCAGTACTTC TRBV5-6 . TRBJ2-5 TRBD2
CASSQPGLAVQETQYF TGTGCCAGCAGCCAGCCGGGACTAGCGGTCCAAGAGACCCAGTACTTC TRBV14 . TRBJ2-5 TRBD2
CASSVSGQETQYF TGTGCCAGCAGCGTGAGCGGGCAAGAGACCCAGTACTTC TRBV9 . TRBJ2-5 .
CASSEGLAADTQYF TGCGCCAGCAGCGAGGGACTAGCAGCAGATACGCAGTATTTT TRBV5-1 . TRBJ2-3 TRBD2
CSSSPRVQGPNEKLFF TGTTCCAGCAGCCCGAGAGTACAGGGTCCTAATGAAAAACTGTTTTTT TRBV7-9 . TRBJ1-4 .
CAWSLGPPGMNTEAFF TGTGCCTGGAGTCTAGGTCCTCCAGGGATGAACACTGAAGCTTTCTTT TRBV30 . TRBJ1-1 .
CASSRGPGELFF TGTGCCAGTAGTCGAGGGCCCGGGGAGCTGTTTTTT TRBV19 . TRBJ2-2 .
CAWSVMGTSAYEQYF TGTGCCTGGAGTGTCATGGGGACTAGCGCGTACGAGCAGTACTTC TRBV30 . TRBJ2-7 TRBD2
CASSDRRQNNQPQHF TGTGCCAGCAGTGACCGTAGACAGAACAATCAGCCCCAGCATTTT TRBV2 . TRBJ1-5 .
CASTQTGKDQPQHF TGTGCCAGCACCCAGACAGGGAAGGATCAGCCCCAGCATTTT TRBV2 . TRBJ1-5 TRBD1
CASTPDRGLTEAFF TGTGCCAGCACACCAGACAGGGGGCTAACTGAAGCTTTCTTT TRBV7-9 . TRBJ1-1 TRBD1
CASSGLAGADTQYF TGTGCCAGTAGTGGACTAGCAGGCGCAGATACGCAGTATTTT TRBV19 . TRBJ2-3 TRBD2
CADQTGSSYEQYF TGTGCCGACCAGACAGGGAGCTCCTACGAGCAGTACTTC TRBV11-2 . TRBJ2-7 TRBD1
CASSTGPGNYGYTF TGTGCCAGCAGTACTGGGCCAGGGAACTATGGCTACACCTTC TRBV6-5 . TRBJ1-2 .
CASSYGPSGSYEQYF TGTGCCAGCAGTTACGGCCCTAGCGGGAGCTACGAGCAGTACTTC TRBV6-5 few TRBJ2-7 TRBD2
CASSHRAYNEQFF TGTGCCAGCAGCCACAGGGCCTACAATGAGCAGTTCTTC TRBV7-2 . TRBJ2-1 .
CASSFPTSGSYEQYF TGTGCCAGCAGCTTCCCGACTAGCGGGAGTTACGAGCAGTACTTC TRBV5-4 . TRBJ2-7 TRBD2
CSVASQNSYEQYF TGCAGCGTTGCCTCCCAGAACTCCTACGAGCAGTACTTC TRBV29-1 . TRBJ2-7 .
CASSLLGGGGNTEAFF TGTGCCAGCAGTTTATTGGGAGGGGGTGGGAACACTGAAGCTTTCTTT TRBV28 . TRBJ1-1 .
CASSKGQAYEQYF TGTGCCAGCAGCAAGGGACAGGCCTACGAGCAGTACTTC TRBV5-8 few TRBJ2-7 TRBD1
CASSQDNEQDQQYF TGCGCCAGCAGCCAAGATAATGAACAGGACCAGCAGTACTTC TRBV4-3 few TRBJ2-7 .
CASSPGQAPYEQYF TGTGCCAGCAGCCCCGGACAGGCTCCCTACGAGCAGTACTTC TRBV9 . TRBJ2-7 TRBD1
CAWSWGRAYEQYF TGTGCCTGGAGTTGGGGCAGGGCCTACGAGCAGTACTTC TRBV30 . TRBJ2-7 .
CASNPGQVPYEQYF TGTGCCAGCAATCCGGGACAGGTCCCCTACGAGCAGTACTTC TRBV28 . TRBJ2-7 TRBD1
CASSQVDLDRANEQFF TGTGCCAGCAGCCAAGTAGACTTGGACAGGGCCAATGAGCAGTTCTTC TRBV4-2 . TRBJ2-1 TRBD1
CASTNRFLAKNIQYF TGTGCCAGCACTAACAGGTTTCTAGCCAAAAACATTCAGTACTTC TRBV28 . TRBJ2-4 .
CASSPRTSGYNEQFF TGTGCCAGCAGCCCAAGGACTAGCGGATACAATGAGCAGTTCTTC TRBV7-2 . TRBJ2-1 TRBD2
CSVAGTSINEQFF TGCAGCGTTGCCGGGACTAGCATCAATGAGCAGTTCTTC TRBV29-1 . TRBJ2-1 TRBD2
CASSYVRQGQETQYF TGTGCCAGCAGTTACGTACGGCAGGGTCAAGAGACCCAGTACTTC TRBV6-5 . TRBJ2-5 .
CASRGGLSSGSRNTQYF TGTGCCAGCAGGGGTGGTTTGTCTAGCGGGAGCAGAAATACGCAGTATTTT TRBV2 . TRBJ2-3 TRBD2
CASSDEQGYEQYF TGTGCCAGCAGTGACGAACAGGGCTACGAGCAGTACTTC TRBV27 . TRBJ2-7 .
CASTPRPGETQYF TGTGCCAGCACGCCGAGGCCCGGAGAGACCCAGTACTTC TRBV6-5 . TRBJ2-5 .
CSSSLAGALSNSGANVLTF TGTTCCAGCAGCTTAGCAGGGGCCCTCTCCAACTCTGGGGCCAACGTCCTGACTTTC TRBV7-9 . TRBJ2-6 .
CSVIRGQETQYF TGCAGCGTTATACGGGGCCAAGAGACCCAGTACTTC TRBV29-1 . TRBJ2-5 .